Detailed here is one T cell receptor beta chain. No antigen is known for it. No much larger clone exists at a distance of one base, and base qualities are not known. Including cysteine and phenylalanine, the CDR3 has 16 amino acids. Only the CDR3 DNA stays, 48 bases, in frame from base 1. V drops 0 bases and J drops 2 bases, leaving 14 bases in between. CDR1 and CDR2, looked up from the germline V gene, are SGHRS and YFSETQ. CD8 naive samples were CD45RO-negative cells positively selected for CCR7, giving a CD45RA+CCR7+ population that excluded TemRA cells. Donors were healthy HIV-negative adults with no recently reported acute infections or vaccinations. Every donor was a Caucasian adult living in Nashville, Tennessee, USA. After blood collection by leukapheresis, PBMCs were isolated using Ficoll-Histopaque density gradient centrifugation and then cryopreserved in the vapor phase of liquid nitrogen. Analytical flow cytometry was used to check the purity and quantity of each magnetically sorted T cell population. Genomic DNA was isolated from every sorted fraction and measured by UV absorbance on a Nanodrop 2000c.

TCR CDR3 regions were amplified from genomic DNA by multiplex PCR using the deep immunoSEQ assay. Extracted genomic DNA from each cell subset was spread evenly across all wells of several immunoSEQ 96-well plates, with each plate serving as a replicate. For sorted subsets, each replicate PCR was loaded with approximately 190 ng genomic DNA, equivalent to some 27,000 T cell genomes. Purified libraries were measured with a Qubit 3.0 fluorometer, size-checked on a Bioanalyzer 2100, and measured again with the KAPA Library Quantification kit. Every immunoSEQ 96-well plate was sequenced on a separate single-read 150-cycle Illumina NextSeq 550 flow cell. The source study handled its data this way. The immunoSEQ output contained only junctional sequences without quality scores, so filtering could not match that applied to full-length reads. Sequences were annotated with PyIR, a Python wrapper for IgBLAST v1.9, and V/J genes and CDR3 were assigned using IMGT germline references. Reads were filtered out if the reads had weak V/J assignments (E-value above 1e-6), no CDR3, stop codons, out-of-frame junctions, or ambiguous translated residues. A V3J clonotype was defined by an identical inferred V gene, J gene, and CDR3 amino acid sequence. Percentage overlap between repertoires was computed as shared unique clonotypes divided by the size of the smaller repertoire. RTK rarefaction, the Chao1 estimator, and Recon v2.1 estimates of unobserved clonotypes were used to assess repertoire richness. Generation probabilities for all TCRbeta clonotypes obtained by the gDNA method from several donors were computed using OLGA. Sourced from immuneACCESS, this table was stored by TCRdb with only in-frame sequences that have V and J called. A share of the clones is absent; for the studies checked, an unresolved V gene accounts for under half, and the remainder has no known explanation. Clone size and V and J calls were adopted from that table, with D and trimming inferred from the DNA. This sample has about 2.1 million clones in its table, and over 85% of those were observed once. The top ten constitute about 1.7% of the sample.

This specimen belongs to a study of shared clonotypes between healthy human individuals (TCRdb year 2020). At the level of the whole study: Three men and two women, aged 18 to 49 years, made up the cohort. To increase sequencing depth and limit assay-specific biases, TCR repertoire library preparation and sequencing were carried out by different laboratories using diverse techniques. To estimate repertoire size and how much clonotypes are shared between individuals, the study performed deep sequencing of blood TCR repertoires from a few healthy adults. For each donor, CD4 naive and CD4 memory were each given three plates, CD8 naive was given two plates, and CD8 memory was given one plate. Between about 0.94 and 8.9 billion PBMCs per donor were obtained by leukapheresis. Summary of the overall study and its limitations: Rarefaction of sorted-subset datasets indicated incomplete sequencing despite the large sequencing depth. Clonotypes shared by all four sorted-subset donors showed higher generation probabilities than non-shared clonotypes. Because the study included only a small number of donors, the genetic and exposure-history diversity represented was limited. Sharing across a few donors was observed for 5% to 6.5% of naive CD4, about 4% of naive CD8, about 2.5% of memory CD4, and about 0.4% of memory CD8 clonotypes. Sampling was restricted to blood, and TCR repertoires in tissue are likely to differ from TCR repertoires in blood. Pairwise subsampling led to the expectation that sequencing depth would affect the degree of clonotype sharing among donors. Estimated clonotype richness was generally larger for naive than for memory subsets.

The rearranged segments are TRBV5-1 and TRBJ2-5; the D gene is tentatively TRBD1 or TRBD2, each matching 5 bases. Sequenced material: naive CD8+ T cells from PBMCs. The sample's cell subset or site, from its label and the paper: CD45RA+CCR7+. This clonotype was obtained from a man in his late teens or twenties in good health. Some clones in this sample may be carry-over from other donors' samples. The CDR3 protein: CASSLGSGRSQETQYF. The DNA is TGCGCCAGCAGCTTGGGATCAGGGAGATCGCAAGAGACCCAGTACTTC. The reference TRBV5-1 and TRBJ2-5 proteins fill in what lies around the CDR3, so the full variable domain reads KAGVTQTPRYLIKTRGQQVTLSCSPISGHRSVSWYQQTPGQGLQFLFEYFSETQRNKGNFPGRFSGRQFSNSRSEMNVSTLELGDSALYLCASSLGSGRSQETQYFGPGTRLLVL.